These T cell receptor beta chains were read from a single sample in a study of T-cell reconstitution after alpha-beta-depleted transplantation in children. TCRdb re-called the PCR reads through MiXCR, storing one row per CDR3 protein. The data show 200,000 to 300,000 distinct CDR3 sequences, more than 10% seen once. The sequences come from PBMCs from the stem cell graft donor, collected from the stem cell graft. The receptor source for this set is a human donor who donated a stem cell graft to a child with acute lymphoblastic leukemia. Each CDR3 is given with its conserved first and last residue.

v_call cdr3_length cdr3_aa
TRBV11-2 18 CASSLRRPSKIYDSPLHF
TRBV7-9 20 CASSLGRGLADPRFSYEQYF
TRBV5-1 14 CASRVDGPIGEQYF
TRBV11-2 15 CASSLGRTGVYEQYF
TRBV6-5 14 CASARGRGNYGYTF
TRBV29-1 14 CSVEVRGRTYEQYF
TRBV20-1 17 CSARRRLAGGLYNEQFF
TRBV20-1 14 CSATRGMNTGELFF
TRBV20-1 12 CSGAAGDYEQYF
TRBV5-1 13 CASSLWSGDTQYF
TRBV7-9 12 CASSIGGTEAFF
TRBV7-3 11 CASSMGGEAFF
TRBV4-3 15 CASSQDWQAYYGYTF
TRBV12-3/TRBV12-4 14 CASSLTDAGQPQHF
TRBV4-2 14 CASSQDVIAETQYF
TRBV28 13 CASSWDRSYEQYF
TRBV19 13 CATRTSGTYEQYF
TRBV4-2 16 CASSQERTLAGYGYTF
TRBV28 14 CASSSTGTNEKLFF
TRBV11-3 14 CASSLTGGHGELFF
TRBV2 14 CASSEPLDREKQFF
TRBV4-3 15 CASSQDRAFGDTQYF
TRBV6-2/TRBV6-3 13 CASRGGSYNEQFF
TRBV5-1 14 CASSSGQDRGEQFF
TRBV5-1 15 CASSEQPVSGNTIYF
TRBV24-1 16 CATSGHGTRNTGELFF
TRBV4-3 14 CASSQEVEAGELFF
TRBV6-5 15 CASSYAAGEGSPLHF
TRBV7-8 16 CASSVRAGTGPYEQYF
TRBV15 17 CATSSPATLRSPYEQYF
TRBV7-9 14 CASSLGTEGYAQYF
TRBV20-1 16 CSARGLRADRYYEQYF
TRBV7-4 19 CASSLQRDRRIGVGEKLFF
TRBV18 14 CASSPRTDADTQYF
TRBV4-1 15 CASSQMVGSGNTIYF
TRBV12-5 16 CASAITGEGGHQPQHF
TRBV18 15 CASSPIISTGYEQYF
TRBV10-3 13 CAISVAGSYEQYF
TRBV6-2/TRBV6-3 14 CASSYGTIRGGYTF
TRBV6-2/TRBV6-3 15 CASSYGGWDGNTIYF